What follows are 15 T cell receptor beta chains derived from one specimen sequenced in a study of blood T cells in healthy people across ages. A second PCR, run for about 7 to 11 cycles, used a sample-barcoded 5' primer plus a J-beta primer mix. TCRdb reanalysed the 5' RACE reads using MiXCR and keeps one entry per CDR3 protein. The sample gives roughly 930,000 distinct CDR3 sequences, around 48% of which show up once; roughly 12% is in the top ten. Sequencing input: blood. All receptors derive from a young man in good health.

The CDR3 nucleotides read TGTGCCAGCGGTTCAGGGTATTGGGAAACTAATGAAAAACTGTTTTTT. Residues: CASGSGYWETNEKLFF. This sequence joins TRBV11-2 and TRBJ1-4, with D tentatively TRBD1 (5 bases). CDR1 and CDR2 (germline): SGHAT, FQNNGV. Trimming cost V 8 bases and J 1 base, with 17 bases left between them. The CDR3 contains 16 residues. Combining the CDR3 with reference TRBV11-2 and TRBJ1-4 gives the whole variable domain EAGVAQSPRYKIIEKRQSVAFWCNPISGHATLYWYQQILGQGPKLLIQFQNNGVVDDSQLPKDRFSAERLKGVDSTLKIQPAKLEDSAVYLCASGSGYWETNEKLFFGSGTQLSVL.

In this sample, this clonotype turned up many times. The chain is built from TRBV16 and TRBJ1-2; TRBD1 agrees at 7 bases. After removal of 2 bases from V and 2 bases from J, the junction contained 2 bases not matched to a gene. Germline lookup yields CDR1 KGHSY and CDR2 FQNENV. This CDR3 is 14 amino acids long. CDR3 protein: CASSQATGNYGYTF. DNA for the CDR3: TGTGCCAGCAGCCAAGCGACAGGGAACTATGGCTACACCTTC.

This clonotype was seen a handful of times. The chain has TRBV7-9 and TRBJ2-5; weak D call: TRBD2 (6 bases). CDR3 length equals 14 residues. Trimming took 5 bases from V and 3 from J, leaving 13 bases between them. Germline CDR1 SEHNR, CDR2 FQNEAQ (reference sequence). CDR3 protein: CASSPGLREETQYF. The DNA for the CDR3 is TGTGCCAGCAGCCCGGGACTTCGGGAAGAGACCCAGTACTTC.

The chain has TRBV7-9 and TRBJ2-5; D gene ambiguous. The J call may be in error: the DNA end matches TRBJ2-7 better. The germline gives CDR1 SEHNR, CDR2 FQNEAQ (reference sequence). The CDR3 runs to 16 residues. Here the CDR3 reads CASSLDSLIRPYEQYF. CDR3 DNA: TGTGCCAGCAGCTTAGATTCCCTCATCCGCCCTTACGAGCAGTACTTC.

There are a few counts of this clonotype. V usage is TRBV24-1 and J usage is TRBJ2-3; tentative D call: TRBD2 (5 bases). This CDR3 spans 13 amino acids. Germline V lookup: CDR1 KGHDR, CDR2 SFDVKD. Deletions cut 6 bases from V and 5 bases from J, with 11 bases between. Here the CDR3 reads CATSPGMLDTQYF. The CDR3 nucleotides read TGTGCCACCAGTCCCGGGATGCTAGATACGCAGTATTTT.

V gene TRBV3-1 combines with J gene TRBJ2-3, with a tentative D call TRBD1 (6 bases). CDR3 length: 15 residues. V lost 5 bases to trimming and J lost 1 base, with 13 bases between them. Germline V CDR1 and CDR2: LGHDT, YNNKEL (reference sequence). CDR3: CASSIGGPGTDTQYF. CDR3 bases: TGTGCCAGCAGCATAGGGGGACCAGGCACAGATACGCAGTATTTT.

The gene calls are TRBV7-9 and TRBJ2-1, with TRBD2 identical over 8 bases. CDR3 length: 16 amino acids. V was clipped by 5 bases and J by 8 bases; unmatched bases: 14. The V gene's germline CDR1 is SEHNR and CDR2 FQNEAQ (reference sequence). CDR3: CASSLSISGVIDEQFF. In nucleotides, the CDR3 is TGTGCCAGCAGCCTTTCTATTAGCGGGGTTATCGATGAGCAGTTCTTC. The whole variable domain, filled in from reference TRBV7-9 and TRBJ2-1, reads DTGVSQNPRHKITKRGQNVTFRCDPISEHNRLYWYRQTLGQGPEFLTYFQNEAQLEKSRLLSDRFSAERPKGSFSTLEIQRTEQGDSAMYLCASSLSISGVIDEQFFGPGTRLTVL.

This clonotype was seen only a few times. The chain carries TRBV5-1 and TRBJ1-2; D possibly corresponds to TRBD1 (6 bases). The CDR3 length is 12 residues. Trimming stripped 0 bases from V and 6 bases from J, with 6 bases between. Germline-derived CDR1 and CDR2 are SGHRS and YFSETQ. CDR3 residues: CASSLEGDGYTF. CDR3 DNA: TGCGCCAGCAGCTTGGAGGGGGATGGCTACACCTTC.

The chain couples TRBV24-1 to TRBJ2-5; D is uncertain. This CDR3 comprises 11 residues. V gave up 8 bases and J gave up 11 bases, with 14 bases separating them. CDR1 KGHDR and CDR2 SFDVKD come from the germline V gene. As DNA, the CDR3 is TGTGCCACCAATGAAGGCAATGAGCAGTACTTC. This codes for CATNEGNEQYF.

This clonotype has a single count. The gene calls are TRBV6-2 or TRBV6-3 and TRBJ2-7, with 8 bases identical to TRBD1. The CDR3 is 15 residues long. The trim removed 6 bases at V and 3 bases at J, leaving 10 bases unmatched. Germline V lookup: CDR1 MNHEY, CDR2 SVGEGT. The CDR3 DNA reads as TGTGCCAGCAGCCGCGGACAGGGTTTGGGCTACGAGCAGTACTTC. Its translation is CASSRGQGLGYEQYF.

This clonotype has just a few counts. This sequence joins TRBV12-3 or TRBV12-4 and TRBJ2-3; the match to TRBD1 covers 7 bases. V lost 5 bases, J lost 2 bases, and 7 bases stayed unmatched. This CDR3 comprises 15 residues. This CDR3 reads CASSPGQSFTDTQYF. DNA of the CDR3: TGTGCCAGCAGTCCGGGACAGTCCTTCACAGATACGCAGTATTTT.

The rearrangement links TRBV29-1 to TRBJ2-7, with 9 bases lining up with TRBD1. CDR1 is SQVTM and CDR2 is ANQGSEA in the germline V gene. V trimming: 6 bases; J trimming: 3 bases; junction bases outside the gene matches: 9. This CDR3 has 14 amino acids. CDR3 in amino acids: CSVTGTGTYYEQYF. The CDR3 region has the DNA TGCAGCGTGACCGGGACAGGGACTTACTACGAGCAGTACTTC.

The CDR3 loop is CASSQDSSPLNEQYF. The CDR3 DNA reads as TGTGCCAGCAGCCAAGATTCGTCCCCCCTCAATGAGCAGTACTTC. The chain is built from TRBV4-2 and TRBJ2-5; D gene ambiguous. The ends were cut back, 0 bases at V and 11 bases at J, with 19 bases in the middle. Germline values: CDR1 LGHNA, CDR2 YNFKEQ. The CDR3 loop spans 15 amino acids.

This CDR3 is CAIVRGTGTAFNEQFF. The CDR3 nucleotides read TGTGCCATAGTTCGGGGGACCGGGACAGCGTTCAATGAGCAGTTCTTC. The chain links TRBV12-3 or TRBV12-4 to TRBJ2-1; tentative D call: TRBD1 (7 bases). The CDR3 totals 16 residues. V was clipped by 10 bases and J by 6 bases, with 25 bases between them.

The gene calls are TRBV7-2 and TRBJ1-4, with D possibly TRBD1 on 6 matching bases. The V gene lost 2 bases and the J gene lost 4 bases, with 8 bases spanning the gap. The CDR3 is made up of 14 amino acids. Germline values: CDR1 SGHTA, CDR2 FQGNSA. CDR3 region: CASSLRTVNEKLFF. The CDR3 bases are TGTGCCAGCAGCTTACGGACAGTTAATGAAAAACTGTTTTTT. Full variable domain (remainder filled in from reference TRBV7-2 and TRBJ1-4): GAGVSQSPSNKVTEKGKDVELRCDPISGHTALYWYRQSLGQGLEFLIYFQGNSAPDKSGLPSDRFSAERTGGSVSTLTIQRTQQEDSAVYLCASSLRTVNEKLFFGSGTQLSVL.